This record concerns one T cell receptor beta chain sequence. This entry is derived from a study of blood T cell repertoires in COVID-19. About the study: The United States, Italy and Spain were the sources of the acute and convalescent COVID-19 samples. PBMCs, B-cell-depleted T cells, or T cells provided the cDNA or gDNA that made up the material.

The CDR3 length is 15 residues. Germline assignment: CDR1 MNHNY and CDR2 SVGAGI (reference sequence). The trim removed 4 bases at V and 2 bases at J, leaving 6 bases unmatched. Profiled with immunoSEQ multiplex PCR; TCRdb holds only in-frame clones, not every one. Of approximately 140,000 clones listed, 87% are singletons. This clonotype originated in a woman in her thirties or forties with acute or convalescent COVID-19. The chain uses TRBV6-6 and TRBJ2-3, with 7 bases lining up with TRBD1. Material: peripheral blood. DNA for the CDR3: TGTGCCAGCAGTTGGACAGGCGTTCCCACAGATACGCAGTATTTT. Translating it yields CASSWTGVPTDTQYF.